This T cell receptor beta chain was sequenced for a study of technical replicates of blood from a few donors. Unmatched junction bases numbered 8, after V lost 4 bases and J lost 5 bases. This CDR3 spans 15 amino acids. Germline V gives CDR1 SGHTA, CDR2 FQGTGA. Produced via immunoSEQ multiplex PCR; TCRdb's table is partial and in-frame only. The data contain 75,000 to 90,000 clones, around 92% of them singletons. The sequence came from a human donor in good health. The rearrangement links TRBV7-3 to TRBJ2-5; 9 bases are a match to TRBD2. What was sequenced was T cells isolated from PBMCs. The CDR3: CASSWGTSLFETQYF. The CDR3 DNA reads as TGTGCCAGCAGCTGGGGGACTAGCTTGTTCGAGACCCAGTACTTC.